This T cell receptor (beta chain) originates from a study of OX40 agonist ivuxolimab in advanced cancers. Regarding the study as a whole: CD4+ and CD8+ T cells in blood underwent clonal expansion by week 6 at 0.1 to 3.0 mg/kg. Low clonal expansion, among the lowest seen, marked partial responders at 0.1-3.0 mg/kg. The mean number of expanded clones was higher in CD8+ T cells than in CD4+.

Regarding this clone: Its antigen is unknown.

Only in-frame clones appear in the TCRdb table, and some are missing; sequencing was by immunoSEQ multiplex PCR. The sample includes 30,000 to 45,000 clones, about 80% of them seen just once. This CDR3 has 14 residues. After removal of 6 bases from V and 5 bases from J, the junction contained 7 bases not matched to a gene. Per the germline V gene, CDR1 is ENHRY and CDR2 is SYGVKD. The TCR was taken from an adult with an advanced solid tumor such as melanoma, head and neck, liver or kidney cancer. Source: CD4+ or CD8+ T cells sorted from blood, taken in a trial of the OX40 agonist ivuxolimab. This chain connects TRBV10-3 to TRBJ1-1, with TRBD1 matching over 9 bases. The CDR3 region is CAIRDPGQGTEAFF. The CDR3 DNA is TGTGCCATCAGAGACCCGGGACAGGGAACTGAAGCTTTCTTT.